Listed below are T cell receptor beta chains from one sample, sequenced in a study of T cell responses to AZD1222 COVID-19 vaccine. Clones were sequenced by immunoSEQ multiplex PCR, and TCRdb holds only the in-frame ones, with some missing. The sample lists 150,000 to 200,000 clones; 75% to 90% were seen once. Sequenced here: peripheral blood, sampled on day 0 of AZD1222 vaccination. The receptors here all came from an adult in good health. CDR3s include the opening cysteine and the closing phenylalanine or tryptophan. D genes are given only for firm matches. Rows may omit the clone size; those that give it use once, few, many or a size class.

j_call: TRBJ2-2
v_call: TRBV5-1
clone_size: -
d_call: TRBD1
cdr3_nt: TGCGCCAGCAGCCCGACAGGGGCGAACACCGGGGAGCTGTTTTTT
cdr3_aa: CASSPTGANTGELFF

j_call: TRBJ2-4
v_call: TRBV28
clone_size: -
d_call: -
cdr3_nt: TGTGCCAGCAGCCAGGGTGGTTTGGGCAAAAACATTCAGTACTTC
cdr3_aa: CASSQGGLGKNIQYF

j_call: TRBJ1-1
v_call: TRBV5-6
clone_size: -
d_call: -
cdr3_nt: TGTGCCAGCAGTTCTAAACAGGGCCGAATGAACACTGAAGCTTTCTTT
cdr3_aa: CASSSKQGRMNTEAFF

j_call: TRBJ2-5
v_call: TRBV19
clone_size: -
d_call: -
cdr3_nt: TGTGCCAGTAGTAAAAGACTGAGCCAAGAGACCCAGTACTTC
cdr3_aa: CASSKRLSQETQYF

j_call: TRBJ2-5
v_call: TRBV6-6
clone_size: -
d_call: TRBD2
cdr3_nt: TGTGCCAGCACCGAGCGACTAGCGGGGGGGGAGACCCAGTACTTC
cdr3_aa: CASTERLAGGETQYF

j_call: TRBJ2-5
v_call: TRBV5-1
clone_size: -
d_call: -
cdr3_nt: TGCGCCAGCAGCTTTGAGTACCAAGAGACCCAGTACTTC
cdr3_aa: CASSFEYQETQYF

j_call: TRBJ2-1
v_call: TRBV10-1
clone_size: -
d_call: -
cdr3_nt: TGCGCCAGCAGTGCCCGGGACATCTACAATGAGCAGTTCTTC
cdr3_aa: CASSARDIYNEQFF

j_call: TRBJ1-3
v_call: TRBV7-2
clone_size: -
d_call: TRBD1
cdr3_nt: TGTGCCAGCAGCTCCCAATCAGGGGGCTACTCTGGAAACACCATATATTTT
cdr3_aa: CASSSQSGGYSGNTIYF

j_call: TRBJ2-7
v_call: TRBV6-5
clone_size: few
d_call: TRBD1
cdr3_nt: TGTGCCAGCAGTTACCGCGGGACAGGGTCGGACGAGCAGTACTTC
cdr3_aa: CASSYRGTGSDEQYF

j_call: TRBJ2-7
v_call: TRBV30
clone_size: -
d_call: -
cdr3_nt: TGTGCCTGGAGTGTACGTGGGAGTCGTTACGAGCAGTACTTC
cdr3_aa: CAWSVRGSRYEQYF

j_call: TRBJ1-5
v_call: TRBV28
clone_size: -
d_call: -
cdr3_nt: TGTGCCAGCAGCGTGAGGGGGATCAATCAGCCCCAGCATTTT
cdr3_aa: CASSVRGINQPQHF

j_call: TRBJ2-7
v_call: TRBV24-1
clone_size: few
d_call: -
cdr3_nt: TGTGCCACCAGTGACGGCTCCTACGAGCAGTACTTC
cdr3_aa: CATSDGSYEQYF

j_call: TRBJ2-2
v_call: TRBV5-3
clone_size: -
d_call: -
cdr3_nt: TGTGCCAGAAGCTGGCAGCCTAGCGCTGGGCACACCGGGGAGCTGTTTTTT
cdr3_aa: CARSWQPSAGHTGELFF

j_call: TRBJ2-2
v_call: TRBV11-2
clone_size: -
d_call: TRBD1
cdr3_nt: TGTGCCAGCAGCGCAGACAGGGGCCTCACCGGGGAGCTGTTTTTT
cdr3_aa: CASSADRGLTGELFF

j_call: TRBJ2-1
v_call: TRBV30
clone_size: -
d_call: TRBD2
cdr3_nt: TGTGCCTGGAGTGTCTTCGCGGGAGCCGCCAATGAGCAGTTCTTC
cdr3_aa: CAWSVFAGAANEQFF

j_call: TRBJ2-7
v_call: TRBV7-2
clone_size: -
d_call: -
cdr3_nt: TGTGCCAGCAGCCGGGACGGCAACGCGGGGGAGCAGTACTTC
cdr3_aa: CASSRDGNAGEQYF